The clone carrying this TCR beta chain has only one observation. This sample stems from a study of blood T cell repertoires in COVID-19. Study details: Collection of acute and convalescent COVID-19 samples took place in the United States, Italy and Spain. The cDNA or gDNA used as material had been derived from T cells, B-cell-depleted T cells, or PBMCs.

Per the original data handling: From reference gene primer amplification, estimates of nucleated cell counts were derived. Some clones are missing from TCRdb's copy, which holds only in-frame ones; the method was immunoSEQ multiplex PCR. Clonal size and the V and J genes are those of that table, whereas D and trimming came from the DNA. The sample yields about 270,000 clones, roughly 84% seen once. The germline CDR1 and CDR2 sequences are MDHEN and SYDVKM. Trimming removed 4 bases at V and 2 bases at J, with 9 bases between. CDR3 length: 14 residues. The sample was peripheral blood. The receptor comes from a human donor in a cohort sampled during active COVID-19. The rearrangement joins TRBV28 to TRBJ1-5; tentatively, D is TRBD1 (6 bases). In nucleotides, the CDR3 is TGTGCCAGCAGTTACAGGGTTGGCAATCAGCCCCAGCATTTT. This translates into CASSYRVGNQPQHF. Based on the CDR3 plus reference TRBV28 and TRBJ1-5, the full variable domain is DVKVTQSSRYLVKRTGEKVFLECVQDMDHENMFWYRQDPGLGLRLIYFSYDVKMKEKGDIPEGYSVSREKKERFSLILESASTNQTSMYLCASSYRVGNQPQHFGDGTRLSIL.